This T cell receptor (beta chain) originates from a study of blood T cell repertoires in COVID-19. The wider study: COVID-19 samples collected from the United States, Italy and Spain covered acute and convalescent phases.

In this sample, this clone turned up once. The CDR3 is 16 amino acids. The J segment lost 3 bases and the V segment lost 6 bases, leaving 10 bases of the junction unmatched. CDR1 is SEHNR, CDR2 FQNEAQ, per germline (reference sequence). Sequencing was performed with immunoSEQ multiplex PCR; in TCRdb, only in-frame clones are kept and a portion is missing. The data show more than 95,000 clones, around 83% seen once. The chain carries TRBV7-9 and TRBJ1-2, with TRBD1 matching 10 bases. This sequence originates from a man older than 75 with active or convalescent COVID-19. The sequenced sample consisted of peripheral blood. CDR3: CASRPDPGQGHYGYTF. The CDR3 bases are TGTGCCAGCAGGCCAGATCCGGGACAGGGGCACTATGGCTACACCTTC.